The clone carrying this T cell receptor (beta chain) was observed a handful of times. Template material for amplifying TCR beta CDR3 regions consisted of RNA transcripts. The TCR CDR3 was amplified in a first-round RT-PCR using the HTBI primer set. TCRdb reanalysed the multiplex PCR reads using MiXCR and keeps one entry per CDR3 protein. The sample lists a few hundred thousand distinct CDR3 sequences, around a fifth occurring once. The sample originates from a study of T cells in Graves' hyperthyroidism and ophthalmopathy. Germline values: CDR1 ENHRY, CDR2 SYGVKD. CDR3 size: 12 residues. Trimming shortened V by 1 base and J by 6 bases, and 7 bases separated the two germline ends.

Sequencing was done on a sample of blood. The TCR sequence derives from a man aged 50-59 years with Graves' ophthalmopathy. The chain joins TRBV10-3 to TRBJ2-7; D remains ambiguous. The CDR3 bases are TGTGCCATCAGTGAGTTCGGGCTCGAGCAGTACTTC. Its translation is CAISEFGLEQYF.